This T cell receptor beta chain was observed in a study of OX40 agonist ivuxolimab in advanced cancers. Autoimmune disease history or systemic immunosuppression excluded patients. Sequencing was performed with immunoSEQ multiplex PCR; in TCRdb, only in-frame clones are kept and a portion is missing. The sample yields 5,000 to 6,000 clones, 85% to 90% seen once. Germline CDR1 reads SGHNT; CDR2 reads YYREEE (reference sequence). Trimming cost V 3 bases and J 1 base, with 2 bases left between them. CDR3 length equals 11 residues. The input for sequencing was CD4+ or CD8+ T cells sorted from blood, taken in a trial of the OX40 agonist ivuxolimab. The receptor was isolated from an adult with an advanced solid tumor such as melanoma, head and neck, liver or kidney cancer. This rearrangement joins TRBV5-4 to TRBJ2-7; D is unresolved. As DNA, the CDR3 is TGTGCCAGCAGCTCGTCCTACGAGCAGTACTTC. Translating it yields CASSSSYEQYF.